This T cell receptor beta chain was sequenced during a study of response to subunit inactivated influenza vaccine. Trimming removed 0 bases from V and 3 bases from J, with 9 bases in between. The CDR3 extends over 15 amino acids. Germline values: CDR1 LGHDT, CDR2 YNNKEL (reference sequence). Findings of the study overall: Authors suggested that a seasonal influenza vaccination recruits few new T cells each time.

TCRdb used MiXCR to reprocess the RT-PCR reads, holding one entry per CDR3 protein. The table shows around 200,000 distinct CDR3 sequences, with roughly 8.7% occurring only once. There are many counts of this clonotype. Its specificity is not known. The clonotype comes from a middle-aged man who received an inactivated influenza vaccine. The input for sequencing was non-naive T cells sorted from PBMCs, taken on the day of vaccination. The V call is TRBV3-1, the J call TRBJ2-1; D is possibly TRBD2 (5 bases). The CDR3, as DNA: TGTGCCAGCAGCCAAGACGCGGGTCGCTACAATGAGCAGTTCTTC. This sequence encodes CASSQDAGRYNEQFF.